This T cell receptor beta chain was captured in a study of T cells after yellow fever vaccination. Broader study findings: Most clones from primary vaccination resurfaced after the booster (nearly 97% CD4, over 75% CD8). Weaker, the secondary response peaked sooner, at day 5 versus 15.

By 5'RACE template switching, TCR cDNA was produced, with a universal primer site and UMIs added in the process. MiXCR, run by TCRdb on the 5' RACE reads, gives a single entry per CDR3 protein. In the table there are roughly 310,000 distinct CDR3 sequences, roughly 8.7% of which are singletons. Germline values: CDR1 DFQATT, CDR2 SNEGSKA (reference sequence). Trimming left V 4 bases short and J 3 bases short, with 12 bases between. The CDR3 consists of 13 residues. Note on this clonotype: Its target is not known.

Sample: PBMCs, taken on the day of the first yellow fever vaccination. The rearrangement links TRBV20-1 to TRBJ1-1, with D possibly TRBD1 on 5 matching bases. The TCR originated in a man aged 18 to 30 who received the YFV17D yellow fever vaccine. The CDR3 loop reads CSATPMGDTEAFF. Written as DNA, the CDR3 is TGCAGTGCTACCCCCATGGGGGACACTGAAGCTTTCTTT.